The 13 T cell receptor beta chains below were found in one sample sequenced in a study of siplizumab effects on memory and regulatory T cells. Sequencing was performed with immunoSEQ multiplex PCR; in TCRdb, only in-frame clones are kept and a portion is missing. Seen here are more than 95,000 clones, approximately 94% observed once, and the top ten hold roughly 1.5%. The source material was non-Treg CD4+ T cells sorted from blood. The receptors originated from a human donor in good health.

V usage is TRBV18 and J usage is TRBJ2-5; D call uncertain. Trimming shortened V by 1 base and J by 4 bases, and 7 bases separated the two germline ends. The length of the CDR3 is 13 residues. Germline V lookup: CDR1 KGHSH, CDR2 LQKENI. The CDR3 loop reads CASSPQGLETQYF. The CDR3 DNA reads as TGTGCCAGCTCACCACAAGGGTTAGAGACCCAGTACTTC.

The rearrangement joins TRBV6-5 to TRBJ2-7; 8 positions agree with TRBD1. V trimming: 6 bases; J trimming: 6 bases; junction bases outside the gene matches: 10. The CDR3 spans 14 residues. Germline assignment: CDR1 MNHEY and CDR2 SVGAGI. CDR3 DNA: TGTGCCAGCAGAGGACAGGGTAGGGCCCCCGAGCAGTACTTC. This encodes CASRGQGRAPEQYF.

The table lists this clone with a count of one. J is TRBJ2-7 and V is TRBV11-2; D may be TRBD1 (5 bases). V was shortened by 1 base and J by 4 bases, with 11 bases between the two germline ends. The length of the CDR3 is 14 residues. Germline CDR1 and CDR2: SGHAT and FQNNGV. CDR3 bases: TGTGCCAGCAGCTTAGGTCAGGGTGGATACGAGCAGTACTTC. It translates to CASSLGQGGYEQYF. The variable domain in full, with the rest retrieved from reference TRBV11-2 and TRBJ2-7, is EAGVAQSPRYKIIEKRQSVAFWCNPISGHATLYWYQQILGQGPKLLIQFQNNGVVDDSQLPKDRFSAERLKGVDSTLKIQPAKLEDSAVYLCASSLGQGGYEQYFGPGTRLTVT.

The chain employs TRBV4-1 and TRBJ2-7; 12 positions match TRBD2. Trimming at V came to 5 bases and at J to 8 bases, leaving 7 bases not matched to a gene. CDR3 length: 14 residues. CDR1 and CDR2 from the germline V gene are MGHRA and YSYEKL. As DNA, the CDR3 is TGCGCCAGCAGCGGACTAGCGGGACCCTCCCAGCAGTACTTC. Residues: CASSGLAGPSQQYF.

The chain employs TRBV28 and TRBJ1-5; 8 nucleotides match TRBD1. After removal of 6 bases from V and 7 bases from J, the junction contained 8 bases not matched to a gene. CDR3 length: 14 amino acids. CDR1 and CDR2 from the germline V gene are MDHEN and SYDVKM. Written as DNA, the CDR3 is TGTGCCAGCAGCCGGACAGGGTCAGACCAGCCCCAGCATTTT. Protein: CASSRTGSDQPQHF.

The rearrangement links TRBV2 to TRBJ1-1; tentatively, D is TRBD1 (6 bases). In germline, CDR1 is SNHLY, CDR2 FYNNEI. The CDR3 has 14 residues. Trimming stripped 7 bases from V and 0 bases from J, with 12 bases between. The DNA for the CDR3 is TGTGCCAGCAACGGAGGACAGATGAACACTGAAGCTTTCTTT. Its translation is CASNGGQMNTEAFF.

This sequence joins TRBV5-6 and TRBJ2-2; the D gene is possibly TRBD2 (6 bases). This CDR3 spans 16 amino acids. From germline, CDR1 is SGHDT and CDR2 YYEEEE. Trimming took off 1 base at V and 9 bases at J, with 19 bases between the two ends. The chain's CDR3 is CASSLNWDFSYRELFF. Here the CDR3 DNA reads TGTGCCAGCAGCTTGAACTGGGACTTTTCGTATAGGGAGCTGTTTTTT.

This clone was recorded once. This chain connects TRBV29-1 to TRBJ2-5; possibly TRBD2 for D (5 bases). This CDR3 has 17 residues. The V end was cut by 0 bases, the J end by 1 base, with 18 bases between. The germline gives CDR1 SQVTM, CDR2 ANQGSEA. CDR3: CSVEDLRLANLQETQYF. The CDR3 nucleotides are TGCAGCGTTGAAGATCTTCGGCTAGCAAACCTCCAAGAGACCCAGTACTTC. The entire variable domain, with the rest obtained from reference TRBV29-1 and TRBJ2-5, is as follows: SAVISQKPSRDICQRGTSLTIQCQVDSQVTMMFWYRQQPGQSLTLIATANQGSEATYESGFVIDKFPISRPNLTFSTLTVSNMSPEDSSIYLCSVEDLRLANLQETQYFGPGTRLLVL.

J is TRBJ1-4 and V is TRBV7-9; D unclear. The CDR3 consists of 14 residues. The V gene's germline CDR1 is SEHNR and CDR2 FQNEAQ (reference sequence). V shed 2 bases and J shed 8 bases, with 12 bases lying between them. CDR3 DNA: TGTGCCAGCAGCTTAATGGGGAACGGCGAAAAACTGTTTTTT. As protein: CASSLMGNGEKLFF.

The V gene is TRBV4-1, the J gene TRBJ1-2; 8 bases are a match to TRBD1. Germline V gene lookup returns CDR1 MGHRA and CDR2 YSYEKL. The trim removed 3 bases at V and 2 bases at J, leaving 2 bases unmatched. This CDR3 has 14 amino acids. The CDR3 reads CASSQTGENYGYTF. The CDR3, as DNA: TGCGCCAGCAGCCAGACAGGGGAAAACTATGGCTACACCTTC.

The rearrangement joins TRBV4-1 to TRBJ1-5; a weak D match, TRBD1 (5 bases). V lost 4 bases to trimming and J lost 4 bases, with 11 bases between them. This CDR3 is built from 14 residues. CDR1 and CDR2 (germline): MGHRA, YSYEKL. The CDR3 loop is CASSPGPENQPQHF. CDR3 sequence (DNA): TGCGCCAGCAGCCCGGGACCAGAAAATCAGCCCCAGCATTTT.

This clone was counted between two and nine times. The J gene is TRBJ2-7, the V gene TRBV11-2, with a possible D match to TRBD1 (5 bases). From germline, CDR1 is SGHAT and CDR2 FQNNGV. V lost 2 bases and J lost 2, with 10 bases in between. The CDR3 has 14 amino acids. The CDR3 coding sequence is TGTGCCAGCAGCTTAAGAACAGGAGCCTACGAGCAGTACTTC. Its protein product is CASSLRTGAYEQYF.

The chain combines TRBV27 with TRBJ1-5; no reliable D call. Germline V gene data show CDR1 as MNHEY and CDR2 as SMNVEV (reference sequence). The CDR3 is made up of 12 amino acids. V was cut by 5 bases and J by 4 bases, with 6 bases left in between. CDR3 bases: TGTGCCAGCAGTGGGATGAATCAGCCCCAGCATTTT. Translating gives CASSGMNQPQHF.